Included here is one T cell receptor beta chain sequence, with context. Measured with immunoSEQ multiplex PCR; TCRdb has only the in-frame clones, and not every one. In the table there are about 25,000 clones, about 82% of which are singletons. This sample stems from a study of T cells in tumors after PD-1 blockade. Germline values: CDR1 SEHNR, CDR2 FQNEAQ (reference sequence). CDR3 length equals 11 residues. V was pared by 3 bases and J by 6 bases, with 5 bases between. The specimen comprised PBMCs, sampled after anti-PD-1 treatment. V is TRBV7-9 and J is TRBJ1-1; D uncertain. The TCR originated in a human donor with basal cell carcinoma. DNA of the CDR3: TGTGCCAGCAGCTTCGCCCCTGAAGCTTTCTTT. It is translated as CASSFAPEAFF.